The clone carrying this TCR beta chain appeared once. The use of a sample-barcoded 5' primer and a J-beta primer mix characterized a second PCR of roughly 6 to 11 cycles. TCRdb reprocessed the 5' RACE reads with MiXCR, giving one entry per CDR3 protein. Of around 750,000 distinct CDR3 sequences listed, roughly 53% are singletons. Losses at the gene ends were 5 bases for V and 4 bases for J; bases not matched to a gene: 8. CDR3 length: 13 residues. Germline loops: CDR1 DFQATT, CDR2 SNEGSKA (reference sequence). The data belong to a study of blood T cells in healthy people across ages. The sequence came from an older man in good health. The V and J genes are TRBV20-1 and TRBJ2-7; 7 nucleotides match TRBD1. The sample taken for sequencing was blood. CDR3 region: CSAWGTVSYEQYF. CDR3 DNA: TGCAGTGCTTGGGGGACAGTCTCGTACGAGCAGTACTTC.